This is a list of T cell receptor beta chains from one sample in a study of neurological immune-mediated disorders. TCRdb processed the 5' RACE reads anew with MiXCR; each CDR3 protein has one entry. The sample lists approximately 20,000 distinct CDR3 sequences, roughly 15% occurring once. The source material was PBMCs. These receptors were collected from a female donor with HTLV-1-associated myelopathy (HAM/TSP). Each CDR3 is given with its conserved first and last residue. The order of the fields is J gene, V gene, clone size, D gene, CDR3 DNA, CDR3 protein. The D gene is left open where the match is weak. Clone size appears in some rows only: once, few, many, or a class for an expanded clone.

TRBJ1-2,TRBV28,medium-sized,-,TGTGCCAGCAGTTTGCCCGGGGGGTCCTACGGTGGCTACACCTTC,CASSLPGGSYGGYTF
TRBJ2-1,TRBV20-1,many,-,TGCAGTGCTAGAGCGTTGGCGGGGACTCATAAGGGCAATGAGCAGTTCTTC,CSARALAGTHKGNEQFF
TRBJ2-7,TRBV4-2,few,TRBD1,TGTGCCAGCAGCCAAGCCTTAGGGCCAGGGGGTTTCTACGAGCAGTACTTC,CASSQALGPGGFYEQYF
TRBJ2-3,TRBV5-1,many,TRBD2,TGCGCCAGCAAAAAACCGGGACTAGCGGAAACAGATACGCAGTATTTT,CASKKPGLAETDTQYF
TRBJ2-5,TRBV6-2/TRBV6-3,few,TRBD1,TGTGCCAGCGGTGCTGGACAGGGAGAGGGGTCGGAGACCCAGTACTTC,CASGAGQGEGSETQYF
TRBJ1-3,TRBV5-6,many,-,TGTGCCAGCATGCCGACGAGGGAAGGTTTTGACACCATATATTTT,CASMPTREGFDTIYF
TRBJ1-1,TRBV6-1,-,-,TGTGCCAGCAGGGCGGTGGGGGGCAACACTGAAGCTTTCTTT,CASRAVGGNTEAFF
TRBJ2-2,TRBV24-1,many,-,TGTGCCACGGGGGACGGAGCCACCGGGGAGCTGTTTTTT,CATGDGATGELFF
TRBJ2-7,TRBV30,once,-,TGTGCCTGGAGTGTGGCCTACGAGCAGTACTTC,CAWSVAYEQYF
TRBJ2-3,TRBV5-1,many,-,TGCGCCAGCAGCTTAAGTGGAAGCACAGATACGCAGTATTTT,CASSLSGSTDTQYF
TRBJ2-3,TRBV2,many,-,TGTGCCAGCAGTGAAGACCCGGGAGGCACAGATACGCAGTATTTT,CASSEDPGGTDTQYF
TRBJ1-1,TRBV7-2,many,-,TGTGCCAGCAGCCCCGAGGTGGACACTGAAGCTTTCTTT,CASSPEVDTEAFF